What follows is one T cell receptor (beta chain) and its context. Its antigen is undetermined. This specimen comes from a study of T cell clonotyping in hematopoietic cell transplantation. Whole-study findings and limits: No sorting was done, leaving CD4 and CD8 contributions mixed. At the given depth, recipient repertoires were over 95% de novo clonotypes.

Method: immunoSEQ multiplex PCR; TCRdb's copy keeps in-frame clones and lacks some. Seen here are roughly 14,000 clones, around 84% observed once, and the top ten hold 9.5% to 15%. CDR3 length: 16 residues. The V end was cut by 0 bases, the J end by 0 bases, with 12 bases between. Germline CDR1 reads SGHRS; CDR2 reads YFSETQ. The sequence derives from a male patient aged 45 to 59 who had an allogeneic stem cell transplant from an unrelated donor, so T cells may come from the graft donor. Some clones in this sample may be carry-over from other donors' samples. Material: PBMCs, obtained 100 days after allogeneic stem cell transplant. V is TRBV5-1 and J is TRBJ1-1, with D possibly being TRBD1 (6 bases). This chain's CDR3 is CASSLGGAFMNTEAFF. CDR3 coding DNA: TGCGCCAGCAGCTTGGGGGGGGCCTTCATGAACACTGAAGCTTTCTTT.